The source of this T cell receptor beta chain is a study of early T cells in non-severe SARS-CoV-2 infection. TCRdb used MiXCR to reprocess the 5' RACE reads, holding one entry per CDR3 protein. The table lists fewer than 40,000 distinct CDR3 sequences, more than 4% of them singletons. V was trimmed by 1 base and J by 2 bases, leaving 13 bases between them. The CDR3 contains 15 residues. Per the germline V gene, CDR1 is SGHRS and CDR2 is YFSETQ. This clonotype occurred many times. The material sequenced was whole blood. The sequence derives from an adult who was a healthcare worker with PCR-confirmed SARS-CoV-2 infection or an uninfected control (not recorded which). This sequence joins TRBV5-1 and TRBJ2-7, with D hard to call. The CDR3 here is CASSLITPLTYEQYF. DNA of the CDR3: TGCGCCAGCAGCTTGATTACACCTCTTACCTACGAGCAGTACTTC.